Each of the 3 T cell receptor beta chains below was sequenced from the same sample in a study of molecular identifiers for immune sequencing clone quantification. TCRdb independently ran MiXCR on the PCR reads; one entry per CDR3 protein. The data hold about 68,000 distinct CDR3 sequences, with 15% to 20% observed a single time. Sequencing was done on a sample of naive CD8+ T cells from blood, with Jurkat cell RNA spiked in. Subset given: FACS-sorted CD8+CD4-CCR7+CD45RA+ naive T cells. Receptor source: a human donor in good health. Some libraries in this study had Jurkat cell RNA spiked in.

This clonotype was detected ten times or more. V gene TRBV29-1 combines with J gene TRBJ2-2; 7 nucleotides align to TRBD2. With 7 bases clipped from V and 3 bases from J, the junction kept 2 bases outside the gene matches. The germline gives CDR1 SQVTM, CDR2 ANQGSEA. The CDR3 runs 12 residues. CDR3 nucleotides: TGCAGCGCCGCGGGGGACACCGGGGAGCTGTTTTTT. Protein sequence: CSAAGDTGELFF.

In its sample, this clonotype was seen many times. The chain combines TRBV20-1 with TRBJ2-6; D remains unclear. Germline CDR1 is DFQATT and CDR2 is SNEGSKA (reference sequence). The CDR3 has 16 residues. V was clipped by 3 bases and J by 0 bases, with 12 bases between them. CDR3 residues: CSARDLTNSGANVLTF. CDR3 nucleotide sequence: TGCAGTGCTAGGGACCTTACCAACTCTGGGGCCAACGTCCTGACTTTC.

This clonotype was picked up many times. This chain links TRBV3-1 with TRBJ1-1; D is unresolved. Per germline, CDR1 LGHDT and CDR2 YNNKEL (reference sequence). V was clipped by 0 bases and J by 14 bases, with 10 bases between them. This CDR3 region has 11 residues. The CDR3 sequence is CASSQDYKEFF. In nucleotides, the CDR3 is TGTGCCAGCAGCCAAGATTATAAGGAGTTCTTT.